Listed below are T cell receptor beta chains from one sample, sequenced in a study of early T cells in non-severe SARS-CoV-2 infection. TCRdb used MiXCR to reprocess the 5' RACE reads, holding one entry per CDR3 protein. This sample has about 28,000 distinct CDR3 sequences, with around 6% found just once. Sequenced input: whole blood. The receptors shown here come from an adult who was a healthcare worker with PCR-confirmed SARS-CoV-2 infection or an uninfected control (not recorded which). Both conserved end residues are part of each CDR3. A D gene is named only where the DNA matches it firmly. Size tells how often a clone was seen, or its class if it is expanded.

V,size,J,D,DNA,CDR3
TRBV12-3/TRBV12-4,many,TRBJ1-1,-,TGTGCCAGCAGGGACGGGGGAAGGACTGAAGCTTTCTTT,CASRDGGRTEAFF
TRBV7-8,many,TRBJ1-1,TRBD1,TGTGCCAGCAGCTTATGGACAGGTGAAGCTTTCTTT,CASSLWTGEAFF
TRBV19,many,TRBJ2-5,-,TGTGCCAGTAGTATAGGCCGATTGGAGACCCAGTACTTC,CASSIGRLETQYF
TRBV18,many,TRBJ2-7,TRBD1,TGTGCCAGCTCACCTGGACCACAGGGGCACTACGAGCAGTACTTC,CASSPGPQGHYEQYF
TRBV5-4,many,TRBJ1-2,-,TGTGCCAGCACCCATCTTGGGCTCAATGGCTACACCTTC,CASTHLGLNGYTF
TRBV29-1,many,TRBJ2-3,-,TGCAGCGCCTCTCGCCAGGGGTTGACAGATACGCAGTATTTT,CSASRQGLTDTQYF
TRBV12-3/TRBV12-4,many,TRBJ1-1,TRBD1,TGTGCCAGCTCAGGACAGGGGTATGCGAACACTGAAGCTTTCTTT,CASSGQGYANTEAFF
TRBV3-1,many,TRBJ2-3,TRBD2,TGTGCCAGCAGCCCGAATCGGGGGGGCGGTACGCAGTATTTT,CASSPNRGGGTQYF
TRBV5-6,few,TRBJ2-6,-,TGTGCCAGCAGCCGAAATTCATTTGGCGGGGCCAACTCTGGGGCCAACGTCCTGACTTTC,CASSRNSFGGANSGANVLTF
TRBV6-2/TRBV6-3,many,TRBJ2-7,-,TGTGCCAGCAGTGCCGGACCCGGATCTTACTACGAGCAGTACTTC,CASSAGPGSYYEQYF